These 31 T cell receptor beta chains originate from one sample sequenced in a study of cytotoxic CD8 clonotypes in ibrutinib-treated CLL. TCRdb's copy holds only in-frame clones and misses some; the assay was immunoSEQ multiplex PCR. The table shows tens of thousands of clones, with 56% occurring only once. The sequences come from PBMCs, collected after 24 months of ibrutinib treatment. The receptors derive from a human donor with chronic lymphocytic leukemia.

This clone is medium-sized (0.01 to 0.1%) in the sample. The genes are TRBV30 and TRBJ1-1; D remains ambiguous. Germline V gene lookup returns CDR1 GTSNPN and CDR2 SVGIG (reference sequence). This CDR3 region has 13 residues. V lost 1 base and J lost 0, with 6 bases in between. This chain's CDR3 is CAWSGRVNTEAFF. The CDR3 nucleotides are TGTGCCTGGAGTGGTCGTGTGAACACTGAAGCTTTCTTT.

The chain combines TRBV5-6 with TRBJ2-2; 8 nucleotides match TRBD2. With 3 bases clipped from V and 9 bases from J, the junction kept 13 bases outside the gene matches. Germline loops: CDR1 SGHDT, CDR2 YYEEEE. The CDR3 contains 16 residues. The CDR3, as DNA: TGTGCCAGCAGCTCCCCCGGACTAGCCAGGGTGCGGGAGCTGTTTTTT. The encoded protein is CASSSPGLARVRELFF.

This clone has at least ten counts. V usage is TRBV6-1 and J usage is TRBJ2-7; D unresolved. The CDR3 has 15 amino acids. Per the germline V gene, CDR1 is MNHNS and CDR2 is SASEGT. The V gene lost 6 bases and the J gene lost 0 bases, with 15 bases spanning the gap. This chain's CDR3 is CASRAPLGSSYEQYF. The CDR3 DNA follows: TGTGCCAGCAGGGCTCCTCTAGGTTCCTCCTACGAGCAGTACTTC.

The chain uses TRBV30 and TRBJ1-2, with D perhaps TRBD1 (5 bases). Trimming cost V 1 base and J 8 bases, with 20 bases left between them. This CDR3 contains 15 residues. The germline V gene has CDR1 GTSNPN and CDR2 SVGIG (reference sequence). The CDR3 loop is CAWSGTLSTGRGYTF. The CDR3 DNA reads TGTGCCTGGAGTGGGACTCTGAGTACAGGCCGGGGCTACACCTTC.

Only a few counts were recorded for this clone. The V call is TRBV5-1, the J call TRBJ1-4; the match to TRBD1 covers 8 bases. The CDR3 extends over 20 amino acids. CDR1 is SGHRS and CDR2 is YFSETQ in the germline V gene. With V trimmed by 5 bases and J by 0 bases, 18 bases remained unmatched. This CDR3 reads CASRPVPTGGGDATNEKLFF. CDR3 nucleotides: TGCGCCAGCAGACCTGTTCCCACAGGGGGGGGAGATGCAACTAATGAAAAACTGTTTTTT.

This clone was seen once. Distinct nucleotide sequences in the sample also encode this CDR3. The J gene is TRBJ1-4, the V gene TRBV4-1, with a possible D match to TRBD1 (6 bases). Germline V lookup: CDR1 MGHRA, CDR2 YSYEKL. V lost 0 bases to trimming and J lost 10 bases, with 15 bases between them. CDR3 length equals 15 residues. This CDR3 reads CASSQEGRGRGKLFF. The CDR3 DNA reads TGCGCCAGCAGCCAAGAGGGGCGGGGGCGCGGAAAACTGTTTTTT.

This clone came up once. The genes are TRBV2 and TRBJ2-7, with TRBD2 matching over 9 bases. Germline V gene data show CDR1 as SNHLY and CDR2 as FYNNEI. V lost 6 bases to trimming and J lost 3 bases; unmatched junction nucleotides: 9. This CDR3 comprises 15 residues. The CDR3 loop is CASRETGLALYEQYV. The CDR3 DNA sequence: TGTGCCAGCAGAGAGACGGGACTAGCTCTCTACGAGCAGTACGTC.

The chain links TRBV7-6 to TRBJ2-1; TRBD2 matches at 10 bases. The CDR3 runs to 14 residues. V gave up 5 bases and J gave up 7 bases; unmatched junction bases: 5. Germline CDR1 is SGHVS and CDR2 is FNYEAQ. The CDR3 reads CASSPSGRGNEQFF. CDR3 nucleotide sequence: TGTGCCAGCAGCCCCAGCGGGAGGGGTAATGAGCAGTTCTTC.

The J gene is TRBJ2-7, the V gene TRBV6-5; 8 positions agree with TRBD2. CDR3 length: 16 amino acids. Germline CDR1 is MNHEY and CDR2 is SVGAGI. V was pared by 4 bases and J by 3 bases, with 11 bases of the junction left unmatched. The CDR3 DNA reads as TGTGCCAGCAGTTCCCAAGGACTAGCCTATCGCTACGAGCAGTACTTC. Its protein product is CASSSQGLAYRYEQYF.

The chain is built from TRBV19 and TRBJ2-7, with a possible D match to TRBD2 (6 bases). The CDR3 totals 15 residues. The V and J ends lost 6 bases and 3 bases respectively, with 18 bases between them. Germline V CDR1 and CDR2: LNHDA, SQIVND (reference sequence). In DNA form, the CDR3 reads TGTGCCAGTAGCCCAGGGACTCCCCCTGACTACGAGCAGTACTTC. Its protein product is CASSPGTPPDYEQYF.

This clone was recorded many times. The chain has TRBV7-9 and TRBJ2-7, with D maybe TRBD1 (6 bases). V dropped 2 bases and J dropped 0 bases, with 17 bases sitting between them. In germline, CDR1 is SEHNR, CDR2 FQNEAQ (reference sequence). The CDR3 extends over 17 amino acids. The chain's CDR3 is CASSLRTTGQPSYEQYF. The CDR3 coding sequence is TGTGCCAGCAGCTTAAGGACGACCGGACAGCCCTCCTACGAGCAGTACTTC.

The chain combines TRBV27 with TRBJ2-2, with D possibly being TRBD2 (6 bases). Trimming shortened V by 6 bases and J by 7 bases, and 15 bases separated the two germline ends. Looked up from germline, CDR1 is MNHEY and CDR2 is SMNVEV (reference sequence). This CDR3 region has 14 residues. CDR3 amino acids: CASRSDYVGGELFF. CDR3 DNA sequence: TGTGCCAGCAGGTCGGACTATGTCGGCGGGGAGCTGTTTTTT.

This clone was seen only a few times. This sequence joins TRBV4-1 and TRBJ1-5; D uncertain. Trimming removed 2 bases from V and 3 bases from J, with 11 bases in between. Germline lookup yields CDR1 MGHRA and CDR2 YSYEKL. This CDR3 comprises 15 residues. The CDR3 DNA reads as TGCGCCAGCAGCCAACGATGGGAGCCCAATCAGCCCCAGCATTTT. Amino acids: CASSQRWEPNQPQHF.

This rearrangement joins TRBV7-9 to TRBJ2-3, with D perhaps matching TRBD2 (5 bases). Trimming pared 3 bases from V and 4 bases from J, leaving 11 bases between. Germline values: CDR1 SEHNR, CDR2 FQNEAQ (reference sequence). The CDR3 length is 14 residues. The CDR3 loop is CASSFSGLADTQYF. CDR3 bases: TGTGCCAGCAGCTTCAGCGGTTTAGCAGATACGCAGTATTTT.

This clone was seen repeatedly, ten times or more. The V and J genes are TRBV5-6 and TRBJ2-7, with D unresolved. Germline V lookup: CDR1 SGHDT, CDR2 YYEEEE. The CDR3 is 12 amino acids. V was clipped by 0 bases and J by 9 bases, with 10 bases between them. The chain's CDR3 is CASSLASLRQYF. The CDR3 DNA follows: TGTGCCAGCAGCTTGGCTTCTCTCAGGCAGTACTTC.

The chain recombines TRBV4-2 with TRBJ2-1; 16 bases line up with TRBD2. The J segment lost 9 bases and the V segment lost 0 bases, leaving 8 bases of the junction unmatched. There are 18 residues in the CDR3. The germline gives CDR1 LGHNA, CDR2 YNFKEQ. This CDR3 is CASSQDYGTSGRAAEQFF. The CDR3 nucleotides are TGTGCCAGCAGCCAAGATTATGGGACTAGCGGGAGGGCCGCTGAGCAGTTCTTC.

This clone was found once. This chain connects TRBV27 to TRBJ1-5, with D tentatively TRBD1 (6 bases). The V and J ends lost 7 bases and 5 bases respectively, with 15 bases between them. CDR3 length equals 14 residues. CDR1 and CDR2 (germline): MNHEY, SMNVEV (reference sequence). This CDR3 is CASMAGGPYQPQHF. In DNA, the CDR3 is TGTGCCAGCATGGCCGGGGGGCCGTATCAGCCCCAGCATTTT.

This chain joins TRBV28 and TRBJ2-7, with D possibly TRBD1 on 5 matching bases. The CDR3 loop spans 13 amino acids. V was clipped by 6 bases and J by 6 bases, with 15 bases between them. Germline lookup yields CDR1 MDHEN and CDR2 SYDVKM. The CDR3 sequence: CASRVPQGGEQYF. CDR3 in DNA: TGTGCCAGCAGGGTACCCCAGGGTGGCGAGCAGTACTTC. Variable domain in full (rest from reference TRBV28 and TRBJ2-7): DVKVTQSSRYLVKRTGEKVFLECVQDMDHENMFWYRQDPGLGLRLIYFSYDVKMKEKGDIPEGYSVSREKKERFSLILESASTNQTSMYLCASRVPQGGEQYFGPGTRLTVT.

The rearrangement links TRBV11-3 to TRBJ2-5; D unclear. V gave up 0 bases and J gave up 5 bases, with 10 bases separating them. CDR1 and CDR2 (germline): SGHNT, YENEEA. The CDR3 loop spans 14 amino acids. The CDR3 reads CASSLDREAETQYF. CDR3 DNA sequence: TGTGCCAGCAGCTTAGATCGCGAGGCGGAGACCCAGTACTTC.

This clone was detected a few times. The CDR3: CASGNRGPGEAFF. The CDR3 nucleotides read TGTGCCAGCGGAAACAGGGGGCCAGGTGAAGCTTTCTTT. The rearrangement uses TRBV6-1 and TRBJ1-1; 9 nucleotides agree with TRBD1. The CDR3 length is 13 residues. CDR1 and CDR2 (germline): MNHNS, SASEGT. J gave up 7 bases and V 8 bases, and 8 bases lay outside the gene matches.

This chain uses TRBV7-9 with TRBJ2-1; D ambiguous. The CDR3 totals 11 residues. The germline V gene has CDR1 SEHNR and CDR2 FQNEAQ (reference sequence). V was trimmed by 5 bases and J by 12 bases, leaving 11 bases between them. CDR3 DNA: TGTGCCAGCAGCCTAAACCTAGGGCAGTTCTTC. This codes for CASSLNLGQFF.

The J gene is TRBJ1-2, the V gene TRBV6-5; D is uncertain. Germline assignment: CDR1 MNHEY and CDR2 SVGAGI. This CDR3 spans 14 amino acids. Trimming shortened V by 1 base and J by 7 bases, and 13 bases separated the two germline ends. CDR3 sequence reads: CASSYFPTAGGYTF. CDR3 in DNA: TGTGCCAGCAGTTACTTCCCCACTGCTGGTGGCTACACCTTC.

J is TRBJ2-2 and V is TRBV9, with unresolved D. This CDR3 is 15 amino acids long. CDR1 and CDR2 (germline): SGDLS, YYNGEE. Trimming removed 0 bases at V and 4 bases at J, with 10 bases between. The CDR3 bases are TGTGCCAGCAGCGTAGTTAGTACGGTCACCGGGGAGCTGTTTTTT. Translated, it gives CASSVVSTVTGELFF.

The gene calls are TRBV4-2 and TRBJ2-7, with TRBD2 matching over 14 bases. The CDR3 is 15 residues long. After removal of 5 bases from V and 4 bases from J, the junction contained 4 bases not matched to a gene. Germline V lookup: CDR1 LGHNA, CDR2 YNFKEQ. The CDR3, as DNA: TGTGCCAGCAGCGGGGGACTAGCGGGAGTATACGAGCAGTACTTC. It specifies CASSGGLAGVYEQYF.

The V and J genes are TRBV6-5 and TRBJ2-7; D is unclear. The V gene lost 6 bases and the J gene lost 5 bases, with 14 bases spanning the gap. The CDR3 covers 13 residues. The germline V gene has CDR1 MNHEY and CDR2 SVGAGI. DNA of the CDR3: TGTGCCAGCAGGGACGGGCCCAACGACGAGCAGTACGTC. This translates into CASRDGPNDEQYV.

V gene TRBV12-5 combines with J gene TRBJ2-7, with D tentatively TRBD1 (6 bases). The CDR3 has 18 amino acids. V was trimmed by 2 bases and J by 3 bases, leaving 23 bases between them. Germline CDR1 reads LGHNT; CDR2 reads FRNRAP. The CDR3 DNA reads TGTGCTAGTGGTTTGTTGGGGGCACCCACTATAATCATCTACGAGCAGTACGTC. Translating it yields CASGLLGAPTIIIYEQYV.

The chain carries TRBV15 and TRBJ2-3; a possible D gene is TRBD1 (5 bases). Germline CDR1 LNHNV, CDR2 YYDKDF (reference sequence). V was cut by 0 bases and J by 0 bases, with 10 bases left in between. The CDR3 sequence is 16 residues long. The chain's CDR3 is CATSRDMQGSTDTQYF. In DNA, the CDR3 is TGTGCCACCAGCAGAGATATGCAGGGAAGCACAGATACGCAGTATTTT.

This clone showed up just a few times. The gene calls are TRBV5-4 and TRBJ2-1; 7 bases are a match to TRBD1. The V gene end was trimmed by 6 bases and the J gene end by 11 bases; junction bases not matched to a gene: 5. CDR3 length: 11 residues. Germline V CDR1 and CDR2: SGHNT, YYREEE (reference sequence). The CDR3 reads CASTGDRQQFF. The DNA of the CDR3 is TGTGCCAGCACCGGGGACAGACAGCAGTTCTTC.

The CDR3 reads CASSQGQGRPYEQYV. The CDR3 nucleotides read TGTGCCAGCAGCCAGGGACAGGGCAGACCCTACGAGCAGTACGTC. The J gene is TRBJ2-7, the V gene TRBV13, with 9 bases identical to TRBD1. This CDR3 has 15 amino acids. The junction had 7 bases not matched to a gene; V was cut back by 5 bases and J by 2 bases. Germline V gives CDR1 PRHDT, CDR2 FYEKMQ (reference sequence).

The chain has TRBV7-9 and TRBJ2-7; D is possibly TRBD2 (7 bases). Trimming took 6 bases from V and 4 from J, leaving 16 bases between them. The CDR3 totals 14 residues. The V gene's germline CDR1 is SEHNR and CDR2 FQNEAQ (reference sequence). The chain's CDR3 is CASSFGGGGYEQYF. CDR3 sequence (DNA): TGTGCCAGCAGTTTCGGCGGGGGCGGTTACGAGCAGTACTTC. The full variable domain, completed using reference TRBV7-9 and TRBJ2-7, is DTGVSQNPRHKITKRGQNVTFRCDPISEHNRLYWYRQTLGQGPEFLTYFQNEAQLEKSRLLSDRFSAERPKGSFSTLEIQRTEQGDSAMYLCASSFGGGGYEQYFGPGTRLTVT.

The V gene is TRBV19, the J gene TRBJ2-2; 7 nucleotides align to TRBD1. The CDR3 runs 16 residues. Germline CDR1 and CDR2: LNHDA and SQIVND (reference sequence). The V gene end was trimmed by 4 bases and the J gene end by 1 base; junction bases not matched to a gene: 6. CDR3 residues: CASSNRGQVNTGELFF. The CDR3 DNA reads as TGTGCCAGTAGTAACCGAGGACAGGTGAACACCGGGGAGCTGTTTTTT.